This T cell receptor beta chain was recovered during a study of shared clonotypes between healthy human individuals. Germline CDR1 reads MDHEN; CDR2 reads SYDVKM. This CDR3 region has 15 residues. The V segment lost 6 bases and the J segment 9 bases; nucleotides outside the gene matches: 12. General study findings and limits: At large depth, rarefaction still showed sorted-subset sequencing to be incomplete.

Profiled with immunoSEQ multiplex PCR; TCRdb holds only in-frame clones, not every one. The table shows more than 850,000 clones, with around 78% occurring only once. Regarding this clone: Its antigen is currently unknown.

This chain connects TRBV28 to TRBJ2-1, with 9 bases matching TRBD2. Material: memory CD4+ T cells from PBMCs. Subset meaning: CD45RA-negative fraction. The receptor was derived from a man younger than 35 in good health. Some clones in this sample may be carry-over from other donors' samples. The CDR3 here is CASSPVGGRAGEQFF. CDR3 nucleotide sequence: TGTGCCAGCAGCCCCGTCGGCGGGAGGGCCGGTGAGCAGTTCTTC.